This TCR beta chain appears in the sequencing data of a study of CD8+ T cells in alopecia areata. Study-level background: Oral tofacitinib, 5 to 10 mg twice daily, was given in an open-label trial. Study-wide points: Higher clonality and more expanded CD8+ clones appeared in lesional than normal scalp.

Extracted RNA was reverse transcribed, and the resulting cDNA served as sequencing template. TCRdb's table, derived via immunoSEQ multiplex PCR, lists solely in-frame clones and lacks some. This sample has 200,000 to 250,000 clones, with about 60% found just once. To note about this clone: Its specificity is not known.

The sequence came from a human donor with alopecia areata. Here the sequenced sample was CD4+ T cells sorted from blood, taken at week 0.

CDR3 loop: CAWSDPWTGTEKLFF. CDR3 nucleotides: TGTGCCTGGAGTGACCCGTGGACAGGGACTGAAAAACTGTTTTTT. The chain recombines TRBV30 with TRBJ1-4; 8 bases fit TRBD1. The CDR3 runs to 15 residues. V shed 1 base and J 7 bases; nucleotides not matched to a gene: 8. CDR1 and CDR2 from the germline V gene are GTSNPN and SVGIG (reference sequence).